Sequencing of this TCR beta chain was carried out in a study of metastatic and nonmetastatic thyroid tumors (TCRdb year 2020). With respect to the entire study: Repertoires from peripheral blood and from tumor or nodule tissue samples of malignant and benign thyroid patients were compared. General findings and caveats noted by the study authors: In both blood and tumor samples, malignant tumors were reported to have significantly higher TCR beta diversity than benign nodules.

Before undergoing thyroid surgery, none of the patients had been given any kind of treatment. Patient clinical samples collected from about 2012 to 2018 were retrospectively analysed using T-cell receptor beta sequencing. This clone was picked up many times. The target of this receptor is not known. Qualities for individual bases were not recorded, and no much larger clone is one base off. The CDR3 sequence holds 14 residues, the cysteine and phenylalanine included. Of all the DNA, just the CDR3 is kept, 42 bases in frame from base 1. The germline V gene specifies SQVTM as CDR1 and ANQGSEA as CDR2. Compared with germline, V lacks 6 bases and J lacks 5 bases; bases without a gene match: 10. Library preparation employed PCR. The instrument was an Illumina HiSeq 4000. The TCR beta-chain CDR3 region of each patient was profiled by high-throughput sequencing. As for how the authors treated the data: A classifier to discriminate distant-metastatic papillary thyroid cancer patients was built from CDR3 differences across clinicopathological groups. The Shannon index was used to measure repertoire diversity, and the Morisita-Horn index was used to measure how similar tumor and blood repertoires were. TCRdb trimmed the raw reads at Q25, called clones with MiXCR and kept productive beta chains. The V and J calls come from TCRdb's annotation, not from the publication. This sample is represented by tens of thousands of clones; 3.5% to 5% of them were singletons. In total, the top ten clones hold approximately 22% of the sample.

This TCR derives from a female donor with papillary thyroid cancer or a benign thyroid nodule (not recorded which). Some clones in this sample may be carry-over from other donors' samples. The sample taken for sequencing was blood. The chain was built from TRBV29-1 and TRBJ2-7; a stretch of 10 junction bases matches TRBD2. Read as DNA, the sequence is TGCAGCGTGGCCACTAGCGGGGATCTCGACGAGCAGTACTTC. It codes for CSVATSGDLDEQYF.